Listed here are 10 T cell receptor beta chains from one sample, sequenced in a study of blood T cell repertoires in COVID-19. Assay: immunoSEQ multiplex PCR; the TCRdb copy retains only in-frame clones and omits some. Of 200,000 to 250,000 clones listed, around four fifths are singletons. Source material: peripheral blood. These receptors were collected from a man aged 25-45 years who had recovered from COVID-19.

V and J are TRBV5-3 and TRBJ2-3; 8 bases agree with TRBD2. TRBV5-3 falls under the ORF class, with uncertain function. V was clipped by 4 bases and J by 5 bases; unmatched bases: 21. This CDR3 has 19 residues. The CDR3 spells CARSHLDPLAAASGDTQYF. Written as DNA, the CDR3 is TGTGCCAGAAGCCACCTCGATCCACTAGCGGCGGCCTCGGGAGATACGCAGTATTTT.

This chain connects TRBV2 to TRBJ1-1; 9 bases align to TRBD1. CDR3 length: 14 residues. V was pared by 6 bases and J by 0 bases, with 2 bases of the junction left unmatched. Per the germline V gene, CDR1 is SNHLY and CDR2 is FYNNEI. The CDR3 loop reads CASRGQGMNTEAFF. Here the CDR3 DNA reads TGTGCCAGCAGGGGACAGGGTATGAACACTGAAGCTTTCTTT.

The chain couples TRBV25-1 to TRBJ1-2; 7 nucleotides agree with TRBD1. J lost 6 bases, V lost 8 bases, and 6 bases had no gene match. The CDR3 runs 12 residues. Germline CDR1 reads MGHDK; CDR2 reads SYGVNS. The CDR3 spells CASWGDRDGYTF. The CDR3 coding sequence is TGTGCCAGCTGGGGTGACAGGGATGGCTACACCTTC.

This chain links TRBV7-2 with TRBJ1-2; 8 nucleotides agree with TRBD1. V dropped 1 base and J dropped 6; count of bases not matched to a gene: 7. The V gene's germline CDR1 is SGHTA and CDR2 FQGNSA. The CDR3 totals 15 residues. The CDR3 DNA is TGTGCCAGCAGCTTAGTGGGGACAGGAGAACATGGCTACACCTTC. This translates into CASSLVGTGEHGYTF.

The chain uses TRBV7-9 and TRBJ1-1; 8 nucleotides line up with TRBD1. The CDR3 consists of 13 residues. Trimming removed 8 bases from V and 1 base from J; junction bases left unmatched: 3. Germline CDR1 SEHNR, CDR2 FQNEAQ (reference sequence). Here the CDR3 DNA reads TGTGCCAGCGCTGGACAGGGGAACACTGAAGCTTTCTTT. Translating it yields CASAGQGNTEAFF.

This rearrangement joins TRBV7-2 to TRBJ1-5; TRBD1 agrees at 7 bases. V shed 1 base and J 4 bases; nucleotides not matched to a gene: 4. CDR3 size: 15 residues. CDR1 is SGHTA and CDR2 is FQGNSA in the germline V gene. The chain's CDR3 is CASSLGGTANQPQHF. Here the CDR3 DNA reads TGTGCCAGCAGCTTAGGAGGGACAGCAAATCAGCCCCAGCATTTT.

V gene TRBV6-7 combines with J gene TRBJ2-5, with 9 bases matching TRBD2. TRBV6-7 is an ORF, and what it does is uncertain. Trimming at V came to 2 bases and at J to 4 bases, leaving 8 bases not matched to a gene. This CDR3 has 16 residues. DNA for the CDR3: TGTGCCAGCAGTTACCCTGGAGCGGGGGGCGGAGAGACCCAGTACTTC. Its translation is CASSYPGAGGGETQYF.

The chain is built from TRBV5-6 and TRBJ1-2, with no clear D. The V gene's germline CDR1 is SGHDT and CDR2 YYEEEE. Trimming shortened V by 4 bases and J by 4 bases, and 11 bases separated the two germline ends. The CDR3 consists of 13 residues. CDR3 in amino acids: CASSPLAGYGYTF. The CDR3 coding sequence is TGTGCCAGCAGCCCTTTGGCGGGCTATGGCTACACCTTC.

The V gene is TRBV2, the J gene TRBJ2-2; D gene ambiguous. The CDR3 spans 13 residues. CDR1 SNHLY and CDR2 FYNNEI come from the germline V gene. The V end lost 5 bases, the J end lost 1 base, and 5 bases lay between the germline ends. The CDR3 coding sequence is TGTGCCAGCAGTCTACGGAACACCGGGGAGCTGTTTTTT. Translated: CASSLRNTGELFF. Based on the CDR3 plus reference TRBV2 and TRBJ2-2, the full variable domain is EPEVTQTPSHQVTQMGQEVILRCVPISNHLYFYWYRQILGQKVEFLVSFYNNEISEKSEIFDDQFSVERPDGSNFTLKIRSTKLEDSAMYFCASSLRNTGELFFGEGSRLTVL.

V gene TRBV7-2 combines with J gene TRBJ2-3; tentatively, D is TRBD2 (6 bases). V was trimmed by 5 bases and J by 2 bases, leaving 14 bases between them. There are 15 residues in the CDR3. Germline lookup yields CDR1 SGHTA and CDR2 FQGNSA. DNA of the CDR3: TGTGCCAGCAGCCGCCAGTCGGGGGACACAGATACGCAGTATTTT. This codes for CASSRQSGDTDTQYF.